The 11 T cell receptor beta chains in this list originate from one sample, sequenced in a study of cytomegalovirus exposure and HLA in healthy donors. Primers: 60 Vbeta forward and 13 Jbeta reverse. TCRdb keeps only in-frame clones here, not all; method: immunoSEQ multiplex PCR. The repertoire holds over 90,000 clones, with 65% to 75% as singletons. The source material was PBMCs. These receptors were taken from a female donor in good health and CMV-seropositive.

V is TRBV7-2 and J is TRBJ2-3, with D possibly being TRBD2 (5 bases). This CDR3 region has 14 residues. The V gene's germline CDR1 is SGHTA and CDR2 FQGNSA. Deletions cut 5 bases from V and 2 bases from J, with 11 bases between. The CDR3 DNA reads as TGTGCCAGCAGCCCCAGCGGTTCCACAGATACGCAGTATTTT. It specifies CASSPSGSTDTQYF. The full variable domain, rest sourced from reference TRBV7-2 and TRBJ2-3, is GAGVSQSPSNKVTEKGKDVELRCDPISGHTALYWYRQSLGQGLEFLIYFQGNSAPDKSGLPSDRFSAERTGGSVSTLTIQRTQQEDSAVYLCASSPSGSTDTQYFGPGTRLTVL.

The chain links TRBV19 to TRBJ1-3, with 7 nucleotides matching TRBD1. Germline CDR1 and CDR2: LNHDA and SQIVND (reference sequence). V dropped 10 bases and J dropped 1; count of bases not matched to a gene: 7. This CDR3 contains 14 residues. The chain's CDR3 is CATINRGSGNTIYF. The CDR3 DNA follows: TGTGCCACGATCAACAGGGGTTCTGGAAACACCATATATTTT.

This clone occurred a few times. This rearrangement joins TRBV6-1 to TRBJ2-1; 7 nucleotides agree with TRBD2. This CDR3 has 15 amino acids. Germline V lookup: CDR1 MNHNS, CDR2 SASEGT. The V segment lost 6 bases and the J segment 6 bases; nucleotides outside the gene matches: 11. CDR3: CASRQAGWSGNEQFF. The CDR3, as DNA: TGTGCCAGCAGACAAGCGGGATGGTCGGGCAATGAGCAGTTCTTC.

The CDR3 here is CASSQEPGRGATDTQYF. As DNA, the CDR3 is TGTGCCAGCAGCCAAGAGCCCGGCCGCGGGGCGACAGATACGCAGTATTTT. The V gene is TRBV4-2, the J gene TRBJ2-3; D is perhaps TRBD2 (6 bases). Germline loops: CDR1 LGHNA, CDR2 YNFKEQ. V was cut by 0 bases and J by 3 bases, with 16 bases left in between. This CDR3 is 17 amino acids long.

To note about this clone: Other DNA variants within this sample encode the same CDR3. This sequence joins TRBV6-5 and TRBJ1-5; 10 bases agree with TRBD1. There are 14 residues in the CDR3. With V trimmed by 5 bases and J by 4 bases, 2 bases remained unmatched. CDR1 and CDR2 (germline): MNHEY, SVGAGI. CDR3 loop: CASSPGQGNQPQHF. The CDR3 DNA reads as TGTGCCAGCAGTCCGGGACAGGGGAATCAGCCCCAGCATTTT.

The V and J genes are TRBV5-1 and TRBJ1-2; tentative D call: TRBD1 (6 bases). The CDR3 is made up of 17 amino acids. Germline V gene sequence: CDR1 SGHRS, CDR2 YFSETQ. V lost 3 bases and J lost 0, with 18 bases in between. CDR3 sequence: CASSSPFGDIPNYGYTF. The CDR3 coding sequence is TGCGCCAGCAGCTCCCCGTTCGGGGACATCCCTAACTATGGCTACACCTTC.

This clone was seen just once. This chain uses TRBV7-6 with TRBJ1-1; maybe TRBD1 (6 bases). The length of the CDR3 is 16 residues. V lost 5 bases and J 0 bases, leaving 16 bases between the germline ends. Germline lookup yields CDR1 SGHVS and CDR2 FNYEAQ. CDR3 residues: CASSPGARGMNTEAFF. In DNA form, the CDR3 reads TGTGCCAGCAGCCCAGGGGCAAGGGGAATGAACACTGAAGCTTTCTTT.

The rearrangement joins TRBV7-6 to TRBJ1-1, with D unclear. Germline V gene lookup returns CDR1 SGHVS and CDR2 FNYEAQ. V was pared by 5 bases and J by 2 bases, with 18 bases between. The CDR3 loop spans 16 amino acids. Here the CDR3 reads CASSRPGGSINTEAFF. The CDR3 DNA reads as TGTGCCAGCAGCCGCCCGGGAGGTAGCATCAACACTGAAGCTTTCTTT. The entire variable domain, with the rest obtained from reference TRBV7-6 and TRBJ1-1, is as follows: GAGVSQSPRYKVTKRGQDVALRCDPISGHVSLYWYRQALGQGPEFLTYFNYEAQQDKSGLPNDRFSAERPEGSISTLTIQRTEQRDSAMYRCASSRPGGSINTEAFFGQGTRLTVV.

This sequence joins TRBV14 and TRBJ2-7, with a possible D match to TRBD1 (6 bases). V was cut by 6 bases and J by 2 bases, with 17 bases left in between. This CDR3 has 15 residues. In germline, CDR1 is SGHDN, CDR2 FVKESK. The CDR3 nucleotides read TGTGCCAGCAGTCTTATTCGGGACACTCCCTACGAGCAGTACTTC. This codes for CASSLIRDTPYEQYF.

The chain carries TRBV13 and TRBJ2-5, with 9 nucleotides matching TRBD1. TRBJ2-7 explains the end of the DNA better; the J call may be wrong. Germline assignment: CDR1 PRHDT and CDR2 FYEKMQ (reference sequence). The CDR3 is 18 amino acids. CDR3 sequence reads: CASSRSLGLGQGPFEQYF. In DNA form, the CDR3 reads TGTGCCAGCAGCCGATCTCTGGGCTTGGGACAGGGACCCTTCGAGCAGTACTTC.

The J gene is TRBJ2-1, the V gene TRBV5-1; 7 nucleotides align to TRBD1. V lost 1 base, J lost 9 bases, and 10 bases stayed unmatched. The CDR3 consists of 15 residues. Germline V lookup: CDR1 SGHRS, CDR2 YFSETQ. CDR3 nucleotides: TGCGCCAGCAGCTTGTATGTACAGGGGATGAGTGAGCAGTTCTTC. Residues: CASSLYVQGMSEQFF.